This T cell receptor (beta chain) stems from a study of shared clonotypes between healthy human individuals. It was CD45RO-negative cells, positively selected for CCR7, that made up naive CD8 cells, with terminally differentiated effector memory CD45RA+ cells excluded. How the authors handled the data: As immunoSEQ supplied junction-only sequences (without quality scores), filtering differed. Using immunoSEQ multiplex PCR, the repertoire was profiled, and TCRdb retains in-frame clones only, with some absent. The V and J calls and clone size come from that table; D and trimming were worked out from the DNA. The sample contains about 1,800,000 clones, about 95% of which appear only once. Deletions cut 5 bases from V and 4 bases from J, with 9 bases between. The CDR3 runs to 13 residues. In germline, CDR1 is MNHNY, CDR2 SVGAGI (reference sequence).

The chain combines TRBV6-6 with TRBJ2-1, with D maybe TRBD2 (6 bases). The sequencing input was naive CD8+ T cells sorted from blood. This receptor was identified in a man between 18 and 29 years old in good health. The CDR3 DNA is TGTGCCAGCAGTGTCGGGACTTACAATGAGCAGTTCTTC. Protein product: CASSVGTYNEQFF.